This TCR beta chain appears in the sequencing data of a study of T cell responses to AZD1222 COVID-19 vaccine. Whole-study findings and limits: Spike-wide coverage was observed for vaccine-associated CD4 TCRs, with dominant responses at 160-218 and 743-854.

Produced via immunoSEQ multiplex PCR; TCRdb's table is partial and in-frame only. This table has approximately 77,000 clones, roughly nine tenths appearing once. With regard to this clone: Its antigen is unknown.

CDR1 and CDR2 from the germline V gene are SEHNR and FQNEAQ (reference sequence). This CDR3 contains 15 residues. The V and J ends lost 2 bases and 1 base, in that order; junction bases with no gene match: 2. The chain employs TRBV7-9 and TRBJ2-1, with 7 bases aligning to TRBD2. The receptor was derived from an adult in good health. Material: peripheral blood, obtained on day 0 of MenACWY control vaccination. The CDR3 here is CASSLPGGSYNEQFF. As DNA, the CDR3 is TGTGCCAGCAGCTTACCGGGGGGTTCCTACAATGAGCAGTTCTTC.